The following is a T cell receptor (beta chain) sequence with its context. Antigen specificity is unknown. If patients had autoimmune disease history or systemic immunosuppression, they were excluded. The sample comes from a study of OX40 agonist ivuxolimab in advanced cancers. Study-wide background: Prior therapy, whether anti-PD-1, anti-PD-L1 or anti-CTLA-4, was allowed, and 35% to 40% had some. Regarding the study as a whole: Nonresponders, in some cases, also had low normalized T-cell clonal expansion. Both CD4+ and CD8+ T cell populations in blood had undergone clonal expansion by week 6 at 0.1 to 3.0 mg/kg.

Method: immunoSEQ multiplex PCR; TCRdb's copy keeps in-frame clones and lacks some. The sample yields approximately 100,000 clones, roughly 87% seen once. V dropped 4 bases and J dropped 3 bases, with 9 bases sitting between them. In germline, CDR1 is SNHLY, CDR2 FYNNEI. The CDR3 extends over 13 amino acids. This sample comprised CD4+ or CD8+ T cells sorted from blood, obtained in a trial of the OX40 agonist ivuxolimab. This TCR was recovered from an adult with an advanced solid tumor such as melanoma, head and neck, liver or kidney cancer. V is TRBV2 and J is TRBJ1-2; no clear D gene. CDR3 loop: CASSGVGDYGYTF. CDR3 in DNA: TGTGCCAGCAGTGGCGTAGGAGACTATGGCTACACCTTC.